These 25 T cell receptor beta chains were all obtained from the same sample, sequenced in a study of Ad26.COV2.S vaccination and SARS-CoV-2 variants. Using immunoSEQ multiplex PCR, the repertoire was profiled, and TCRdb retains in-frame clones only, with some absent. The table includes roughly 700,000 clones, 80% to 90% detected once. Sample treatment: 15 to 20 received Ad26.COV2.S at low or high dose, single or two shots; roughly 5 received placebo; per-sample allocation not given. Specimens were obtained on day 63 following the first vaccine or placebo injection. Sequencing was performed on peripheral blood, taken in a trial of Ad26.COV2.S vaccine versus placebo. All receptors come from a person between 18 and 65 years old who received the Ad26.COV2.S COVID-19 vaccine or a placebo.

V and J are TRBV4-3 and TRBJ2-1, with 9 bases fitting TRBD2. J lost 4 bases, V lost 0 bases, and 7 bases had no gene match. The CDR3 totals 17 residues. Germline assignment: CDR1 LGHNA and CDR2 YSLEER. The CDR3 coding sequence is TGCGCCAGCAGCCAAGAGGTTCTAGCGGGGACATACAATGAGCAGTTCTTC. Translated: CASSQEVLAGTYNEQFF.

This chain uses TRBV24-1 with TRBJ1-2, with TRBD1 identical over 7 bases. J lost 8 bases, V lost 3 bases, and 11 bases had no gene match. The germline CDR1 and CDR2 sequences are KGHDR and SFDVKD. This CDR3 has 15 residues. CDR3 sequence reads: CATSDPTGAGGGYTF. The DNA of the CDR3 is TGTGCCACCAGTGATCCTACAGGGGCAGGAGGCGGCTACACCTTC.

The genes are TRBV27 and TRBJ1-5; D may be TRBD1 (6 bases). Germline CDR1 MNHEY, CDR2 SMNVEV (reference sequence). The CDR3 runs to 14 residues. V gave up 6 bases and J gave up 5 bases, with 14 bases separating them. The CDR3 protein is CASRGSYRDQPQHF. Here the CDR3 DNA reads TGTGCCAGCAGGGGATCTTACAGGGATCAGCCCCAGCATTTT.

The chain uses TRBV19 and TRBJ1-2; no clear D. Germline assignment: CDR1 LNHDA and CDR2 SQIVND (reference sequence). This CDR3 has 14 residues. Trimming pared 3 bases from V and 4 bases from J, leaving 12 bases between. The CDR3 coding sequence is TGTGCCAGTAGTATCATGTCGGCCGCCTATGGCTACACCTTC. This encodes CASSIMSAAYGYTF.

In this sample, this clone turned up once. The chain recombines TRBV4-1 with TRBJ2-7, with 9 bases aligning to TRBD1. Per germline, CDR1 MGHRA and CDR2 YSYEKL. Losses at the gene ends were 4 bases for V and 7 bases for J; bases not matched to a gene: 5. The CDR3 is 13 amino acids. The CDR3 nucleotides read TGCGCCAGCAGCCTCCGGACAGGGGTAGAGCAGTACTTC. This encodes CASSLRTGVEQYF.

The chain recombines TRBV15 with TRBJ2-3; 7 bases map to TRBD1. The junction had 4 bases not matched to a gene; V was cut back by 0 bases and J by 4 bases. The CDR3 has 15 residues. Germline V gene lookup returns CDR1 LNHNV and CDR2 YYDKDF (reference sequence). In DNA, the CDR3 is TGTGCCACCAGCAGAGATTCCACAGGGGCAGATACGCAGTATTTT. Residues: CATSRDSTGADTQYF.

This chain uses TRBV29-1 with TRBJ2-1; perhaps TRBD1 as D (6 bases). Germline V CDR1 and CDR2: SQVTM, ANQGSEA. V was pared by 4 bases and J by 5 bases, with 15 bases between. The CDR3 consists of 14 residues. CDR3 bases: TGCAGCGTTGCCTCAGGGGTACCTCACAATGAGCAGTTCTTC. Translation: CSVASGVPHNEQFF.

The chain has TRBV10-1 and TRBJ2-3; D gene ambiguous. The CDR3 totals 13 residues. Germline V gene lookup returns CDR1 WNHNN and CDR2 SYGVQD (reference sequence). Trimming took 2 bases from V and 1 from J, leaving 4 bases between them. The CDR3 spells CASSEGRTDTQYF. As DNA, the CDR3 is TGCGCCAGCAGTGAGGGCCGCACAGATACGCAGTATTTT.

The chain has TRBV7-9 and TRBJ2-7; D is possibly TRBD1 (5 bases). Per germline, CDR1 SEHNR and CDR2 FQNEAQ (reference sequence). V dropped 1 base and J dropped 2 bases, with 15 bases sitting between them. The CDR3 sequence is 16 residues long. Here the CDR3 reads CASSLEGQGYTYEQYF. The CDR3 DNA is TGTGCCAGCAGCTTAGAGGGCCAGGGCTACACCTACGAGCAGTACTTC. Full variable domain (missing parts from reference TRBV7-9 and TRBJ2-7): DTGVSQNPRHKITKRGQNVTFRCDPISEHNRLYWYRQTLGQGPEFLTYFQNEAQLEKSRLLSDRFSAERPKGSFSTLEIQRTEQGDSAMYLCASSLEGQGYTYEQYFGPGTRLTVT.

V gene TRBV5-1 combines with J gene TRBJ2-1; 9 bases agree with TRBD1. The J segment lost 2 bases and the V segment lost 5 bases, leaving 5 bases of the junction unmatched. Germline CDR1 is SGHRS and CDR2 is YFSETQ. The CDR3 sequence is 15 residues long. CDR3 in DNA: TGCGCCAGCAGTCCAAACAGGGGGCCCTACAATGAGCAGTTCTTC. This gives the protein CASSPNRGPYNEQFF.

This clone has just a few counts. The chain links TRBV18 to TRBJ2-7, with a weak D call TRBD2 (5 bases). Germline V lookup: CDR1 KGHSH, CDR2 LQKENI. The germline V and J ends were trimmed by 1 base and 2 bases, with 9 bases remaining between them. The CDR3 totals 14 residues. The CDR3 loop is CASSPRRATYEQYF. For the CDR3, the DNA is TGTGCCAGCTCACCACGGCGGGCTACCTACGAGCAGTACTTC.

This chain's CDR3 is CASSFLGSFGYTF. Here the CDR3 DNA reads TGTGCCAGCAGTTTCCTGGGTAGTTTTGGCTACACCTTC. V and J are TRBV27 and TRBJ1-2; no reliable D call. Germline CDR1 and CDR2: MNHEY and SMNVEV (reference sequence). The V end was cut by 3 bases, the J end by 7 bases, with 12 bases between. The CDR3 consists of 13 residues.

This clone showed up just a few times. The chain carries TRBV10-3 and TRBJ2-7; the D gene is possibly TRBD1 (7 bases). The CDR3 totals 12 residues. The germline V gene has CDR1 ENHRY and CDR2 SYGVKD. This CDR3 reads CGTRDRSYEQYF. The CDR3 bases are TGTGGCACGCGGGACAGATCCTACGAGCAGTACTTC.

This chain joins TRBV11-2 and TRBJ2-7, with TRBD1 matching 8 bases. Germline CDR1 reads SGHAT; CDR2 reads FQNNGV. The CDR3 runs 14 residues. V shed 4 bases, J shed 9 bases, and the junction held 11 bases outside the gene matches. Here the CDR3 DNA reads TGTGCCAGCAGCTCCCTGGACAGGGATGTTGGGCAGTACTTC. Translation: CASSSLDRDVGQYF. Filled out from reference TRBV11-2 and TRBJ2-7, the complete variable domain reads EAGVAQSPRYKIIEKRQSVAFWCNPISGHATLYWYQQILGQGPKLLIQFQNNGVVDDSQLPKDRFSAERLKGVDSTLKIQPAKLEDSAVYLCASSSLDRDVGQYFGPGTRLTVT.

This clone was observed a few times. The chain joins TRBV5-4 to TRBJ2-7; 13 positions match TRBD2. This CDR3 contains 15 residues. Germline trimming cut 5 bases from V and 4 bases from J; bases unmatched to any gene: 6. Germline V lookup: CDR1 SGHNT, CDR2 YYREEE (reference sequence). The DNA of the CDR3 is TGTGCCAGCAGGTCTGGACTAGCGGGAGTATACGAGCAGTACTTC. Translation: CASRSGLAGVYEQYF.

The chain carries TRBV6-6 and TRBJ2-2; D might be TRBD2 (5 bases). CDR3 size: 15 residues. With 2 bases removed from V and 7 bases from J, the gap between germline ends came to 14 bases. Germline CDR1 reads MNHNY; CDR2 reads SVGAGI (reference sequence). The CDR3 DNA reads as TGTGCCAGCAGTTACCGGGAAATTATGAACGGGGAGCTGTTTTTT. Its protein is CASSYREIMNGELFF.

The gene calls are TRBV9 and TRBJ2-3; no reliable D call. Germline values: CDR1 SGDLS, CDR2 YYNGEE. The CDR3 consists of 14 residues. Trimming removed 0 bases at V and 4 bases at J, with 9 bases between. This CDR3 reads CASSVDGYADTQYF. CDR3 bases: TGTGCCAGCAGCGTAGACGGCTACGCAGATACGCAGTATTTT.

The V gene is TRBV3-1 (or the pseudogene TRBV3-2), the J gene TRBJ2-2; 9 bases fit TRBD2. Looked up from germline, CDR1 is LGHDT and CDR2 is YNNKEL (reference sequence). V shed 3 bases and J 0 bases; nucleotides not matched to a gene: 8. The CDR3 totals 18 residues. For the CDR3, the DNA is TGTGCCAGCAGCCAGTTCGGACTAGCGATCGCGAACACCGGGGAGCTGTTTTTT. Its protein product is CASSQFGLAIANTGELFF.

For the CDR3, the DNA is TGTGCCACCAGTGATTCCTCAGGGAGGTACATTAGCAATGAGCAGTTCTTC. Encoded protein: CATSDSSGRYISNEQFF. This chain connects TRBV24-1 to TRBJ2-1; tentative D call: TRBD2 (6 bases). Germline CDR1 and CDR2: KGHDR and SFDVKD. V dropped 2 bases and J dropped 6 bases, with 19 bases sitting between them. The CDR3 sequence is 17 residues long.

The chain employs TRBV5-1 and TRBJ1-4; TRBD1 might be the D (5 bases). Germline lookup yields CDR1 SGHRS and CDR2 YFSETQ. V gave up 1 base and J gave up 4 bases, with 8 bases separating them. CDR3 length: 14 residues. CDR3 residues: CASSLRGYNEKLFF. The CDR3 nucleotides read TGCGCCAGCAGCTTGAGGGGATATAATGAAAAACTGTTTTTT.

This clone was seen a few times. At the DNA level, this CDR3 is encoded by other sequences in the same sample as well. The chain combines TRBV18 with TRBJ1-5; D might be TRBD1 (5 bases). The germline gives CDR1 KGHSH, CDR2 LQKENI. V lost 6 bases and J 5 bases, leaving 11 bases between the germline ends. The CDR3 covers 13 residues. The CDR3 DNA follows: TGTGCCAGCTCCCCGGGGCGGGATCAGCCCCAGCATTTT. Encoded protein: CASSPGRDQPQHF.

CDR3 nucleotide sequence: TGTGCCAGCAGCGGGGGACAGGGTTACGCTTTCTTT. Its translation: CASSGGQGYAFF. J is TRBJ1-1 and V is TRBV9; TRBD1 matches at 9 bases. This CDR3 region has 12 residues. Trimming at V came to 3 bases and at J to 11 bases, leaving 5 bases not matched to a gene. The V gene's germline CDR1 is SGDLS and CDR2 YYNGEE.

Points on this clone: Other DNA variants within this sample encode the same CDR3. The rearrangement joins TRBV19 to TRBJ1-1, with a tentative D call TRBD1 (5 bases). The CDR3 consists of 14 residues. Germline CDR1 reads LNHDA; CDR2 reads SQIVND (reference sequence). V lost 5 bases to trimming and J lost 0 bases, with 10 bases between them. The CDR3 is CASSVTGLNTEAFF. As DNA, the CDR3 is TGTGCCAGTAGTGTCACAGGCCTGAACACTGAAGCTTTCTTT.

The chain is built from TRBV3-1 (or the pseudogene TRBV3-2) and TRBJ2-7; 9 nucleotides align to TRBD1. The CDR3 is made up of 17 amino acids. The junction had 10 bases not matched to a gene; V was cut back by 4 bases and J by 0 bases. CDR1 is LGHDT, CDR2 YNNKEL, per germline (reference sequence). CDR3 nucleotide sequence: TGTGCCAGCAGCCCAAAGGACAGGGGCACGTCCTCCTACGAGCAGTACTTC. It is translated as CASSPKDRGTSSYEQYF.

The chain recombines TRBV25-1 with TRBJ2-5; 10 nucleotides align to TRBD2. V shed 6 bases and J 2 bases; nucleotides not matched to a gene: 6. This CDR3 has 15 amino acids. The germline V gene has CDR1 MGHDK and CDR2 SYGVNS. The CDR3 region is CASSETSGFQETQYF. The CDR3 DNA is TGTGCCAGCAGCGAGACTAGCGGGTTTCAAGAGACCCAGTACTTC.